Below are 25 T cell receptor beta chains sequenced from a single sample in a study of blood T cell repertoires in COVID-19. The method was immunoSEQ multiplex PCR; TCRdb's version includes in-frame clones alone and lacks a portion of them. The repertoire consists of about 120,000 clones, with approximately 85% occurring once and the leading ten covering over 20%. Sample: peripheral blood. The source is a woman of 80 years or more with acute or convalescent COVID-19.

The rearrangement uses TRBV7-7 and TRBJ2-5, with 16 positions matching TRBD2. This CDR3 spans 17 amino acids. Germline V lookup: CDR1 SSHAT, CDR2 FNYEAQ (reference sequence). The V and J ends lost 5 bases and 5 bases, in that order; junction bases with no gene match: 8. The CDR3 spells CASSTGTSGGAGETQYF. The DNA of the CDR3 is TGTGCCAGCAGCACCGGGACTAGCGGGGGGGCCGGCGAGACCCAGTACTTC.

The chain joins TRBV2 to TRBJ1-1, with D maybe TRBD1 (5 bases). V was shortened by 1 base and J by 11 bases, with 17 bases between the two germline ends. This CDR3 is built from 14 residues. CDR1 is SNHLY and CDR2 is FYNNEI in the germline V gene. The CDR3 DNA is TGTGCCAGCAGTGAAGGCCGACAGTCCCCTGGGGCTTTCTTT. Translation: CASSEGRQSPGAFF.

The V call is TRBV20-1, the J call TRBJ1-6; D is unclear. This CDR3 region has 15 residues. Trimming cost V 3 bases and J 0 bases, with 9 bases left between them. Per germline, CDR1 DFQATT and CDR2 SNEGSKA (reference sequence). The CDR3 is CSASGRSSYNSPLHF. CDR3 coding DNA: TGCAGTGCTAGTGGCCGGAGCTCCTATAATTCACCCCTCCACTTT.

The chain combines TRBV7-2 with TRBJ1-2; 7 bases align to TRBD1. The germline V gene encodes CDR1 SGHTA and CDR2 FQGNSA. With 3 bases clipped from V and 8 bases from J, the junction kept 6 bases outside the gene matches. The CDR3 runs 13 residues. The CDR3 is CASSLDRSQGYTF. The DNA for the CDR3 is TGTGCCAGCAGCTTGGACAGGTCCCAGGGCTACACCTTC.

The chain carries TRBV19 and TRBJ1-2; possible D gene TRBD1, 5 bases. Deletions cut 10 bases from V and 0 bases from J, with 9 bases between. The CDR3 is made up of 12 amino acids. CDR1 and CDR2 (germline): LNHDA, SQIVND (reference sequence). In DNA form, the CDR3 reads TGTGCCACCGGGACTTCTAACTATGGCTACACCTTC. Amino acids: CATGTSNYGYTF.

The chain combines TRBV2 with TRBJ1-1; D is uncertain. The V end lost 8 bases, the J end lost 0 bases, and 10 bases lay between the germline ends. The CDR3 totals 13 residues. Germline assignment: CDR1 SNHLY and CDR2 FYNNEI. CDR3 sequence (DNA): TGTGCCAGCCGTACAGAAATGAACACTGAAGCTTTCTTT. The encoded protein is CASRTEMNTEAFF.

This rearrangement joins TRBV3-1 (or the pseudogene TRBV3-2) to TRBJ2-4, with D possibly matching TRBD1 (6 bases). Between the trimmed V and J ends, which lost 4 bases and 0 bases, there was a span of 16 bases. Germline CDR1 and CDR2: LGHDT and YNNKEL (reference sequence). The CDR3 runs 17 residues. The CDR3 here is CASSREQGLLAKNIQYF. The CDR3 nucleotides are TGTGCCAGCAGCCGAGAACAGGGTTTACTAGCCAAAAACATTCAGTACTTC.

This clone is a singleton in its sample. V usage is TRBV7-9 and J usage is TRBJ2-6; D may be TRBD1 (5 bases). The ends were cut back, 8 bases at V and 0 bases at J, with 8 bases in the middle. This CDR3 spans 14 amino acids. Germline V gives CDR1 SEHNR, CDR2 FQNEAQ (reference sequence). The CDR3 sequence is CASGADSGANVLTF. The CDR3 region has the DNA TGTGCCAGCGGGGCGGACTCTGGGGCCAACGTCCTGACTTTC.

The CDR3 region has the DNA TGTGCCAGCAGCCTACAGGGCGGCAATCAGCCCCAGCATTTT. This codes for CASSLQGGNQPQHF. The rearrangement links TRBV2 to TRBJ1-5, with D tentatively TRBD1 (6 bases). V was clipped by 6 bases and J by 2 bases, with 11 bases between them. CDR3 length: 14 amino acids. Germline assignment: CDR1 SNHLY and CDR2 FYNNEI.

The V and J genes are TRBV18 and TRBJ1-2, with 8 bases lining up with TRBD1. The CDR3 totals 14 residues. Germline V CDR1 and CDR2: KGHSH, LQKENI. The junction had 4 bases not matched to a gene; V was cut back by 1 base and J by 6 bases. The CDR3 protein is CASSPLPGGDGYTF. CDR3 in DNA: TGTGCCAGCTCACCACTCCCAGGGGGCGATGGCTACACCTTC.

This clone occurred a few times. CDR3 coding DNA: TGTGCCAGCAGTTTGATGGTTGGGAGAGAAGCTTTCTTT. Translating gives CASSLMVGREAFF. The chain uses TRBV12-3 or TRBV12-4 and TRBJ1-1; D is undetermined. This CDR3 is 13 amino acids long. Trimming took off 3 bases at V and 8 bases at J, with 13 bases between the two ends.

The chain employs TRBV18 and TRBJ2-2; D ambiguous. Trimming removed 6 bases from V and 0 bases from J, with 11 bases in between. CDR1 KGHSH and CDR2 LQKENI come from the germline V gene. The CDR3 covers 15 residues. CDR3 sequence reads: CASSLVNTNTGELFF. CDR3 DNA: TGTGCCAGCTCCCTCGTTAACACGAACACCGGGGAGCTGTTTTTT.

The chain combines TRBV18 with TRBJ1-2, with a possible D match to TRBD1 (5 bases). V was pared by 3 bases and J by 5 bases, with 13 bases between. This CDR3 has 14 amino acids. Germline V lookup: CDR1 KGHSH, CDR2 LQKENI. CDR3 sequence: CASSPARDYYGYTF. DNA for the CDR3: TGTGCCAGCTCACCCGCCAGGGACTATTATGGCTACACCTTC.

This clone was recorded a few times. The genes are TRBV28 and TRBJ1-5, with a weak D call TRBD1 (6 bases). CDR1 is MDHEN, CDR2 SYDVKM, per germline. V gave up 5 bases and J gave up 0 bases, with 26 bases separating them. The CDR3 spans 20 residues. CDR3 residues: CASSPSPGLGALYSNQPQHF. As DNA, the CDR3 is TGTGCCAGCAGTCCCTCCCCCGGTTTGGGGGCCCTATATAGCAATCAGCCCCAGCATTTT.

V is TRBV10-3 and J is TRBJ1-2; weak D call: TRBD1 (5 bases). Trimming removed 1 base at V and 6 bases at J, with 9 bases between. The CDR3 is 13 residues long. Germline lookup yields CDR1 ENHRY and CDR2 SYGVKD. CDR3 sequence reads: CAISEFPGNGYTF. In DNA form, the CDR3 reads TGTGCCATCAGTGAGTTTCCAGGGAATGGCTACACCTTC.

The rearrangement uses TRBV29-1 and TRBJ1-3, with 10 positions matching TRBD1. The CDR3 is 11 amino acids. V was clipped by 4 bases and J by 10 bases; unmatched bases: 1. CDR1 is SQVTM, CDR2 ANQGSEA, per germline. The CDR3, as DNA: TGCAGCGTTGGGACAGGGGGAACCATATATTTT. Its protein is CSVGTGGTIYF. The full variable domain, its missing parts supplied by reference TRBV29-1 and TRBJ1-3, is SAVISQKPSRDICQRGTSLTIQCQVDSQVTMMFWYRQQPGQSLTLIATANQGSEATYESGFVIDKFPISRPNLTFSTLTVSNMSPEDSSIYLCSVGTGGTIYFGEGSWLTVV.

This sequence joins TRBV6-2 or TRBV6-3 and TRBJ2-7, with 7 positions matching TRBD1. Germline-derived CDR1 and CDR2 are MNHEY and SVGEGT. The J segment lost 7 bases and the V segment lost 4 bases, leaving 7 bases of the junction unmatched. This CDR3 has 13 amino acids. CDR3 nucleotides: TGTGCCAGCAGTTCTAGACAGGGCAATGAGCAGTACGTC. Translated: CASSSRQGNEQYV.

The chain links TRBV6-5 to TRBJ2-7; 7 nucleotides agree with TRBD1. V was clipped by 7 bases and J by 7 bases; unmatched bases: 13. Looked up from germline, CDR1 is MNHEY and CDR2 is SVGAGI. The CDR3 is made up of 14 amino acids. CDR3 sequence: CASTLPTGSGEQYF. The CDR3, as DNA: TGTGCCAGCACTCTACCGACAGGGTCGGGGGAGCAGTACTTC.

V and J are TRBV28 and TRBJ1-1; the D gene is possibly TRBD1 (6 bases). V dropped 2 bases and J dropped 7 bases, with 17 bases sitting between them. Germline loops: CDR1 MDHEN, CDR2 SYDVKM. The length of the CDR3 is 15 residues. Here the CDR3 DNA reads TGTGCCAGCAGTTTAGGGGGATCAGGGGCCCTTGAAGCTTTCTTT. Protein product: CASSLGGSGALEAFF.

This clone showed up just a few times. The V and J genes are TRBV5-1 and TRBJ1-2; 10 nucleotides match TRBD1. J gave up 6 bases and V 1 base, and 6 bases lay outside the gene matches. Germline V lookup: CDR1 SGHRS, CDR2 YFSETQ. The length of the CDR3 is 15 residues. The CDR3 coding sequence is TGCGCCAGCAGCTTGAACCCGGGACAGGGGAATGGCTACACCTTC. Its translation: CASSLNPGQGNGYTF.

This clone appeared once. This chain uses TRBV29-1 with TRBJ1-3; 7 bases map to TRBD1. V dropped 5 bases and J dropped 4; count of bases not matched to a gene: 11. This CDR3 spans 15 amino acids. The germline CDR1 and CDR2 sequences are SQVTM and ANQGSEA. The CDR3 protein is CSVLRDSPSGNTIYF. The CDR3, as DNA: TGCAGCGTTCTCCGGGACAGCCCATCAGGAAACACCATATATTTT.

CDR3 coding DNA: TGTGCCAGCTCACTCCAGAGGGATGGCTACACCTTC. Translated, it gives CASSLQRDGYTF. The chain couples TRBV18 to TRBJ1-2; D unclear. The V and J ends lost 4 bases and 6 bases respectively, with 9 bases between them. The CDR3 consists of 12 residues. The V gene's germline CDR1 is KGHSH and CDR2 LQKENI.

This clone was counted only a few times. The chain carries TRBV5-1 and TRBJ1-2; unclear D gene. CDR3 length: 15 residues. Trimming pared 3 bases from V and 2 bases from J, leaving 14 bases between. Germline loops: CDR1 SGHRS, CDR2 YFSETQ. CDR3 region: CASSSNLGENYGYTF. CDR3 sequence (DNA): TGCGCCAGCAGCTCTAACCTTGGGGAGAACTATGGCTACACCTTC.

CDR3 protein: CASGQIYTGELFF. For the CDR3, the DNA is TGTGCCAGCGGGCAGATCTACACCGGGGAGCTGTTTTTT. The chain links TRBV6-1 to TRBJ2-2, with unresolved D. Trimming shortened V by 8 bases and J by 3 bases, and 10 bases separated the two germline ends. The CDR3 extends over 13 amino acids. The V gene's germline CDR1 is MNHNS and CDR2 SASEGT.

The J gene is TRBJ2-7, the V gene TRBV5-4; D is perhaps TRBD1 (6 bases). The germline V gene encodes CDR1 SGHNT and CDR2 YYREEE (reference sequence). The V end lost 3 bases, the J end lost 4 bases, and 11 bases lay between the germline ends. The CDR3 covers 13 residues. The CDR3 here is CASSSPGTYEQYF. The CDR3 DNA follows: TGTGCCAGCAGCTCCCCCGGGACATACGAGCAGTACTTC.